One TCR beta chain is described in this entry. The sample comes from a study of blood T cell repertoires in COVID-19. Data came from immunoSEQ multiplex PCR; TCRdb stores just in-frame clones and leaves some out. The sample records 60,000 to 85,000 clones, under 90% being singletons. V lost 5 bases to trimming and J lost 2 bases; unmatched junction nucleotides: 4. The CDR3 is made up of 14 amino acids. CDR1 and CDR2 (germline): SEHNR, FQNEAQ (reference sequence). The source is a man in his 70s who had recovered from COVID-19. The sample comprised peripheral blood. The chain has TRBV7-9 and TRBJ1-2, with 8 bases identical to TRBD1. The CDR3 sequence is CASSQGQANYGYTF. The DNA for the CDR3 is TGTGCCAGCAGCCAGGGACAGGCGAACTATGGCTACACCTTC.